These 20 T cell receptor beta chains came from one sample sequenced in a study of cytomegalovirus exposure and HLA in healthy donors. Primers for the PCR totalled 60 Vbeta and 13 Jbeta. Sequencing was performed with immunoSEQ multiplex PCR; in TCRdb, only in-frame clones are kept and a portion is missing. The repertoire has roughly 110,000 clones, 65% to 80% of them found once; the top ten carry 2.5% to 3%. The specimen sequenced was PBMCs. The receptors were sampled from a male donor in good health and CMV-seropositive.

CDR3 sequence: CAWSLVDRGPYEQYF. The CDR3 DNA follows: TGTGCCTGGAGTTTAGTGGACAGGGGCCCCTACGAGCAGTACTTC. The rearrangement uses TRBV30 and TRBJ2-7; 9 bases agree with TRBD1. The V gene's germline CDR1 is GTSNPN and CDR2 SVGIG (reference sequence). There are 15 residues in the CDR3. V shed 2 bases and J 2 bases; nucleotides not matched to a gene: 7.

In its sample, this clone was seen once. At one end the junction does not follow the germline gene, possibly because of a read error. CDR3: CASSRKPGQGRAYGYPF. CDR3 in DNA: TGTGCCAGCAGCCGGAAACCGGGACAGGGAAGGGCCTATGGCTACCCCTTC. The chain has TRBV4-2 and TRBJ1-2; 9 nucleotides agree with TRBD1. The germline gives CDR1 LGHNA, CDR2 YNFKEQ. The CDR3 contains 17 residues.

The genes are TRBV4-2 and TRBJ2-7; D is ambiguous. Germline V CDR1 and CDR2: LGHNA, YNFKEQ. The CDR3 sequence is 12 residues long. Deletions cut 4 bases from V and 0 bases from J, with 4 bases between. CDR3 DNA sequence: TGTGCCAGCAGCCTTAGCTCCTACGAGCAGTACTTC. It translates to CASSLSSYEQYF.

The chain recombines TRBV5-1 with TRBJ2-1, with D possibly TRBD2 on 5 matching bases. The CDR3 loop spans 13 amino acids. CDR1 is SGHRS, CDR2 YFSETQ, per germline. V lost 4 bases, J lost 4 bases, and 9 bases lay in between. CDR3 in amino acids: CASSLGNYNEQFF. The CDR3 nucleotides are TGCGCCAGCAGCCTCGGGAATTACAATGAGCAGTTCTTC.

In DNA form, the CDR3 reads TGTGCCAGCAGCTCCCCTCCCGCGGGGGGAGCCGATACGCAGTATTTT. Protein sequence: CASSSPPAGGADTQYF. V gene TRBV28 combines with J gene TRBJ2-3, with 8 nucleotides matching TRBD2. J was trimmed by 6 bases and V by 6 bases; bases with no gene match: 14. Germline assignment: CDR1 MDHEN and CDR2 SYDVKM. The CDR3 totals 16 residues.

The chain couples TRBV2 to TRBJ1-1; 7 bases are a match to TRBD1. Trimming cost V 6 bases and J 4 bases; bases outside gene matches: 5. The CDR3 consists of 13 residues. Per germline, CDR1 SNHLY and CDR2 FYNNEI. The CDR3 DNA is TGTGCCAGCAGAGCGACAGGGTTCACTGAAGCTTTCTTT. Amino acid sequence: CASRATGFTEAFF.

The rearrangement uses TRBV27 and TRBJ2-7, with 8 bases identical to TRBD2. The V gene's germline CDR1 is MNHEY and CDR2 SMNVEV (reference sequence). This CDR3 region has 16 residues. V dropped 7 bases and J dropped 4; count of bases not matched to a gene: 15. CDR3 nucleotides: TGTGCCAGCACCCCCGTGGGAGGAAGCGGGAGATACGAGCAGTACTTC. Translation: CASTPVGGSGRYEQYF.

This clone came up once. The chain couples TRBV10-3 to TRBJ1-5; D not certain. CDR1 and CDR2 (germline): ENHRY, SYGVKD. Trimming took off 6 bases at V and 5 bases at J, with 11 bases between the two ends. This CDR3 region has 13 residues. CDR3 amino acids: CAIRDREDQPQHF. The CDR3 bases are TGTGCCATCAGGGACCGGGAGGATCAGCCCCAGCATTTT.

This chain joins TRBV4-1 and TRBJ2-7, with 9 bases matching TRBD1. V was pared by 1 base and J by 6 bases, with 13 bases of the junction left unmatched. Germline lookup yields CDR1 MGHRA and CDR2 YSYEKL. The length of the CDR3 is 17 residues. In DNA, the CDR3 is TGCGCCAGCAGCCAAGGTCCCTGGGACAGGGCGTTGGCCGAGCAGTACTTC. It is translated as CASSQGPWDRALAEQYF.

CDR3 sequence reads: CASSLTRDSNYEQYF. CDR3 coding DNA: TGTGCCAGCAGCTTAACGCGGGACTCGAACTACGAGCAGTACTTC. V is TRBV7-6 and J is TRBJ2-7; the D gene is possibly TRBD2 (6 bases). V was trimmed by 2 bases and J by 3 bases, leaving 14 bases between them. The CDR3 is made up of 15 amino acids. Germline V CDR1 and CDR2: SGHVS, FNYEAQ.

The chain couples TRBV4-1 to TRBJ2-1, with TRBD1 as a possible D gene (6 bases). Germline CDR1 and CDR2: MGHRA and YSYEKL. The CDR3 loop spans 15 amino acids. Deletions cut 5 bases from V and 9 bases from J, with 20 bases between. The CDR3 DNA sequence: TGCGCCAGCAGCGACACAGGGATTATGGTGATTGAGCAGTTCTTC. Residues: CASSDTGIMVIEQFF.

The table lists this clone with a few counts. V and J are TRBV7-9 and TRBJ2-3, with 8 bases fitting TRBD2. From germline, CDR1 is SEHNR and CDR2 FQNEAQ (reference sequence). J gave up 1 base and V 5 bases, and 5 bases lay outside the gene matches. The CDR3 has 15 residues. The DNA of the CDR3 is TGTGCCAGCAGCGGTAGCGGGATACGCACAGATACGCAGTATTTT. It codes for CASSGSGIRTDTQYF.

The rearrangement joins TRBV4-3 to TRBJ2-4, with 9 bases that match TRBD1. Unmatched junction bases numbered 7, after V lost 1 base and J lost 15 bases. The CDR3 contains 13 residues. Germline assignment: CDR1 LGHNA and CDR2 YSLEER. As DNA, the CDR3 is TGCGCCAGCAGCCAAGTTCAAGGACAGGGGTTGTACTTC. Translation gives CASSQVQGQGLYF.

V usage is TRBV28 and J usage is TRBJ2-7; 9 nucleotides line up with TRBD1. Germline CDR1 is MDHEN and CDR2 is SYDVKM. Trimming removed 5 bases from V and 3 bases from J; junction bases left unmatched: 8. CDR3 length: 15 amino acids. CDR3 in amino acids: CASSRPGQGGYEQYF. The CDR3 DNA reads as TGTGCCAGCAGTCGACCGGGACAGGGTGGCTACGAGCAGTACTTC.

The table lists this clone with a count of one. The chain employs TRBV2 and TRBJ2-7; D is perhaps TRBD2 (5 bases). CDR1 is SNHLY and CDR2 is FYNNEI in the germline V gene. V gave up 1 base and J gave up 3 bases, with 7 bases separating them. There are 13 residues in the CDR3. CDR3 DNA sequence: TGTGCCAGCAGTGAAGGGGAGATCTACGAGCAGTACTTC. Translating it yields CASSEGEIYEQYF.

The CDR3: CASSQPGQGALAFF. For the CDR3, the DNA is TGTGCCAGCTCACAACCAGGACAGGGGGCTCTAGCTTTCTTT. This rearrangement joins TRBV18 to TRBJ1-1; 11 bases are shared with TRBD1. The V gene end was trimmed by 4 bases and the J gene end by 10 bases; junction bases not matched to a gene: 8. The CDR3 spans 14 residues. Per germline, CDR1 KGHSH and CDR2 LQKENI.

The chain is built from TRBV7-7 and TRBJ2-3; the D gene is possibly TRBD1 (5 bases). The V and J ends lost 3 bases and 0 bases respectively, with 10 bases between them. Germline lookup yields CDR1 SSHAT and CDR2 FNYEAQ (reference sequence). This CDR3 contains 15 residues. CDR3 coding DNA: TGTGCCAGCAGCTTGACAGCAACTAGCACAGATACGCAGTATTTT. It translates to CASSLTATSTDTQYF.

CDR3 region: CASSHDSSNEKLFF. CDR3 DNA: TGTGCCAGCTCACACGACAGCTCGAATGAAAAACTGTTTTTT. J is TRBJ1-4 and V is TRBV18, with a weak D call TRBD1 (5 bases). V was trimmed by 4 bases and J by 5 bases, leaving 11 bases between them. This CDR3 contains 14 residues. Germline V gene sequence: CDR1 KGHSH, CDR2 LQKENI.

V gene TRBV7-8 combines with J gene TRBJ2-1; 8 bases are a match to TRBD1. J lost 4 bases, V lost 7 bases, and 6 bases had no gene match. Germline V gene sequence: CDR1 SGHVS, CDR2 FQNEAQ. This CDR3 region has 14 residues. CDR3 in amino acids: CASIGQGAYNEQFF. The CDR3 DNA reads as TGTGCCAGCATCGGGCAGGGGGCTTACAATGAGCAGTTCTTC.

The CDR3 DNA is TGTGCCAGCAGCAGGCCCGGGGGGGCGCGCTATGGCTACACCTTC. This codes for CASSRPGGARYGYTF. The gene calls are TRBV28 and TRBJ1-2; tentative D call: TRBD1 (6 bases). The CDR3 covers 15 residues. Germline V gives CDR1 MDHEN, CDR2 SYDVKM. V lost 6 bases to trimming and J lost 4 bases, with 18 bases between them.